Below are 27 T cell receptor beta chains sequenced from a single sample in a study of blood T cell repertoires in COVID-19. Clones were sequenced by immunoSEQ multiplex PCR, and TCRdb holds only the in-frame ones, with some missing. Here the sample spans 200,000 to 250,000 clones, approximately 82% being singletons. The sequencing input was peripheral blood. All receptors come from a man in his forties or fifties with active or convalescent COVID-19.

The chain joins TRBV5-6 to TRBJ1-4; 8 bases map to TRBD1. The CDR3 is made up of 15 amino acids. Trimming cost V 0 bases and J 11 bases; bases outside gene matches: 9. Per germline, CDR1 SGHDT and CDR2 YYEEEE. CDR3 DNA: TGTGCCAGCAGCTTGGTAAAGGACAGGGTCGAGAAACTGTTTTTT. Translating gives CASSLVKDRVEKLFF.

The chain joins TRBV30 to TRBJ1-2, with 7 bases aligning to TRBD1. V lost 0 bases, J lost 4 bases, and 8 bases stayed unmatched. Per germline, CDR1 GTSNPN and CDR2 SVGIG (reference sequence). The CDR3 spans 15 residues. The CDR3 bases are TGTGCCTGGAGTGTACGTCCGACAGGGCGCTATGGCTACACCTTC. It yields the protein CAWSVRPTGRYGYTF.

The chain recombines TRBV29-1 with TRBJ2-2, with D unresolved. V was clipped by 6 bases and J by 3 bases, with 14 bases between them. Germline V gives CDR1 SQVTM, CDR2 ANQGSEA. CDR3 length equals 14 residues. The DNA for the CDR3 is TGCAGCGTGGGCGGCCGGGTAGACACCGGGGAGCTGTTTTTT. Its translation: CSVGGRVDTGELFF.

The chain recombines TRBV30 with TRBJ1-1; D unresolved. The CDR3 contains 13 residues. Looked up from germline, CDR1 is GTSNPN and CDR2 is SVGIG (reference sequence). V gave up 0 bases and J gave up 1 base, with 6 bases separating them. The CDR3 coding sequence is TGTGCCTGGAGTGTAATCCGGAACACTGAAGCTTTCTTT. Translating it yields CAWSVIRNTEAFF.

The V call is TRBV28, the J call TRBJ2-7; possibly TRBD2 for D (5 bases). Trimming took 6 bases from V and 1 from J, leaving 19 bases between them. CDR1 MDHEN and CDR2 SYDVKM come from the germline V gene. This CDR3 region has 16 residues. The CDR3 sequence is CASSPRSRGRSYEQYF. The CDR3 DNA reads TGTGCCAGCAGCCCCCGGAGCCGGGGAAGATCCTACGAGCAGTACTTC. Filled out from reference TRBV28 and TRBJ2-7, the complete variable domain reads DVKVTQSSRYLVKRTGEKVFLECVQDMDHENMFWYRQDPGLGLRLIYFSYDVKMKEKGDIPEGYSVSREKKERFSLILESASTNQTSMYLCASSPRSRGRSYEQYFGPGTRLTVT.

The chain uses TRBV28 and TRBJ1-1; 8 bases are shared with TRBD1. Losses at the gene ends were 10 bases for V and 6 bases for J; bases not matched to a gene: 7. In germline, CDR1 is MDHEN, CDR2 SYDVKM. This CDR3 is 12 amino acids long. CDR3 coding DNA: TGTGCCACCTTTTCACAGGGGGCTGAAGCTTTCTTT. It translates to CATFSQGAEAFF.

The chain combines TRBV5-1 with TRBJ1-1; no clear D gene. V lost 5 bases and J lost 6, with 14 bases in between. The CDR3 is 13 amino acids. Germline-derived CDR1 and CDR2 are SGHRS and YFSETQ. This CDR3 is CASRVGLAAEAFF. The DNA for the CDR3 is TGCGCCAGCAGGGTAGGACTGGCGGCTGAAGCTTTCTTT.

The rearrangement uses TRBV7-9 and TRBJ1-1; D ambiguous. The CDR3 length is 13 residues. V lost 8 bases to trimming and J lost 1 base, with 11 bases between them. Germline loops: CDR1 SEHNR, CDR2 FQNEAQ (reference sequence). As DNA, the CDR3 is TGTGCCAGCCTCCCGGCAGGGAACACTGAAGCTTTCTTT. Amino acids: CASLPAGNTEAFF.

The CDR3 bases are TGTGCCAGCAGCTTAAGTGTGGAACAGGACTATGGCTACACCTTC. Amino acid sequence: CASSLSVEQDYGYTF. V usage is TRBV7-2 and J usage is TRBJ1-2; tentative D call: TRBD1 (5 bases). The CDR3 runs 15 residues. The germline CDR1 and CDR2 sequences are SGHTA and FQGNSA. With 2 bases removed from V and 3 bases from J, the gap between germline ends came to 13 bases.

V usage is TRBV3-1 (or the pseudogene TRBV3-2) and J usage is TRBJ1-3, with D uncertain. CDR1 is LGHDT and CDR2 is YNNKEL in the germline V gene (reference sequence). CDR3 size: 15 residues. V was trimmed by 6 bases and J by 4 bases, leaving 16 bases between them. The CDR3 DNA reads TGTGCCAGCAGTCAAATCGCGGGCCTCGGAAACACCATATATTTT. It encodes CASSQIAGLGNTIYF.

V usage is TRBV5-1 and J usage is TRBJ1-3; D gene uncertain. V was shortened by 0 bases and J by 1 base, with 11 bases between the two germline ends. The CDR3 runs to 16 residues. Germline values: CDR1 SGHRS, CDR2 YFSETQ. The CDR3 coding sequence is TGCGCCAGCAGCTTGGAAGCGGGTGGGTCTGGAAACACCATATATTTT. This gives the protein CASSLEAGGSGNTIYF.

The chain combines TRBV10-2 with TRBJ1-1; no clear D. V gave up 2 bases and J gave up 10 bases, with 14 bases separating them. The CDR3 loop spans 13 amino acids. Germline V CDR1 and CDR2: WSHSY, SAAADI. The CDR3 DNA sequence: TGCGCCAGCAGTGAGCCAGATACAGAAAGAGCTTTCTTT. As protein: CASSEPDTERAFF.

This clone was found a few times. V usage is TRBV10-3 and J usage is TRBJ2-5; 9 positions match TRBD2. V lost 10 bases and J lost 5; bases outside the gene matches: 8. This CDR3 spans 13 amino acids. Germline CDR1 ENHRY, CDR2 SYGVKD. The CDR3 sequence: CATGTSQGETQYF. The CDR3 DNA is TGTGCCACGGGGACTAGCCAAGGGGAGACCCAGTACTTC.

This chain joins TRBV6-5 and TRBJ2-7, with TRBD2 identical over 9 bases. Germline V gene lookup returns CDR1 MNHEY and CDR2 SVGAGI. The CDR3 extends over 15 amino acids. Germline trimming cut 6 bases from V and 3 bases from J; bases unmatched to any gene: 9. The CDR3 sequence: CASRRKREVRYEQYF. In nucleotides, the CDR3 is TGTGCCAGCAGAAGGAAGCGGGAGGTCCGCTACGAGCAGTACTTC.

The chain has TRBV6-2 or TRBV6-3 and TRBJ2-7, with D possibly matching TRBD1 (5 bases). Deletions cut 0 bases from V and 3 bases from J, with 9 bases between. CDR3 length: 14 residues. Looked up from germline, CDR1 is MNHEY and CDR2 is SVGEGT. The DNA for the CDR3 is TGTGCCAGCAGTTACTCGACAGTTTACTACGAGCAGTACTTC. This codes for CASSYSTVYYEQYF.

This clone was found many times. The chain combines TRBV29-1 with TRBJ2-1; 8 bases match TRBD2. Germline assignment: CDR1 SQVTM and CDR2 ANQGSEA. The ends lost 6 bases at V and 7 bases at J; junction bases unmatched: 14. The CDR3 contains 15 residues. CDR3 loop: CSVGGVGAGGNEQFF. In nucleotides, the CDR3 is TGCAGCGTCGGGGGGGTAGGGGCCGGTGGAAATGAGCAGTTCTTC.

This clone was detected many times. The rearrangement links TRBV4-3 to TRBJ1-3; possibly TRBD1 for D (5 bases). Germline CDR1 reads LGHNA; CDR2 reads YSLEER. The CDR3 consists of 15 residues. The germline V and J ends were trimmed by 0 bases and 1 base, with 7 bases remaining between them. The CDR3 sequence is CASSQDQGSGNTIYF. Written as DNA, the CDR3 is TGCGCCAGCAGCCAAGACCAGGGATCTGGAAACACCATATATTTT.

As DNA, the CDR3 is TGTGCCACCAGTGATGGGGGACAGGGCACCGGGGAGCTGTTTTTT. It translates to CATSDGGQGTGELFF. V is TRBV24-1 and J is TRBJ2-2, with 9 bases identical to TRBD1. The CDR3 spans 15 residues. Germline V lookup: CDR1 KGHDR, CDR2 SFDVKD. V was clipped by 3 bases and J by 4 bases; unmatched bases: 2.

The chain uses TRBV30 and TRBJ1-3; TRBD1 is a possible D gene (5 bases). Trimming took off 5 bases at V and 0 bases at J, with 8 bases between the two ends. This CDR3 spans 13 amino acids. Per the germline V gene, CDR1 is GTSNPN and CDR2 is SVGIG (reference sequence). CDR3 region: CAWGALSGNTIYF. CDR3 nucleotide sequence: TGTGCCTGGGGGGCCCTCTCTGGAAACACCATATATTTT.

This rearrangement joins TRBV5-8 to TRBJ2-1, with a tentative D call TRBD2 (5 bases). The CDR3 sequence is 17 residues long. Deletions cut 0 bases from V and 2 bases from J, with 15 bases between. CDR1 and CDR2 (germline): SGHTS, YDEGEE. CDR3 protein: CASSLAYGGRTYNEQFF. For the CDR3, the DNA is TGTGCCAGCAGCTTGGCCTACGGCGGGCGCACCTACAATGAGCAGTTCTTC.

The J gene is TRBJ2-2, the V gene TRBV6-5; TRBD1 agrees at 9 bases. V shed 6 bases, J shed 1 base, and the junction held 3 bases outside the gene matches. The CDR3 loop spans 15 amino acids. From germline, CDR1 is MNHEY and CDR2 SVGAGI. The CDR3 protein is CASRGTGWNTGELFF. The CDR3 DNA reads as TGTGCCAGCAGAGGGACAGGGTGGAACACCGGGGAGCTGTTTTTT.

The V gene is TRBV11-2, the J gene TRBJ2-5; D may be TRBD1 (6 bases). Germline V gives CDR1 SGHAT, CDR2 FQNNGV. The CDR3 covers 15 residues. The V end lost 3 bases, the J end lost 1 base, and 12 bases lay between the germline ends. The CDR3 sequence is CASSFRGEGQETQYF. CDR3 DNA: TGTGCCAGCAGCTTCAGGGGAGAGGGCCAAGAGACCCAGTACTTC.

In its sample, this clone was seen once. The chain is built from TRBV6-6 and TRBJ2-3; 9 nucleotides match TRBD1. V lost 7 bases, J lost 0 bases, and 5 bases stayed unmatched. This CDR3 is built from 15 residues. The germline gives CDR1 MNHNY, CDR2 SVGAGI (reference sequence). The DNA of the CDR3 is TGTGCCAGCACTAATACAGGGGGCAGCACAGATACGCAGTATTTT. Encoded protein: CASTNTGGSTDTQYF.

This clone was seen just once. V and J are TRBV6-6 and TRBJ1-2; D not resolved. The V gene's germline CDR1 is MNHNY and CDR2 SVGAGI (reference sequence). The length of the CDR3 is 12 residues. With 5 bases removed from V and 5 bases from J, the gap between germline ends came to 9 bases. The CDR3 coding sequence is TGTGCCAGCAGTCCCTTCCGTTATGGCTACACCTTC. The encoded protein is CASSPFRYGYTF.

This chain connects TRBV5-1 to TRBJ1-4; D uncertain. Germline V gene data show CDR1 as SGHRS and CDR2 as YFSETQ. This CDR3 is 15 amino acids long. V lost 4 bases and J lost 5, with 15 bases in between. CDR3 sequence: CASSLTGVSNEKLFF. The CDR3 DNA is TGCGCCAGCAGCCTAACCGGGGTCTCAAATGAAAAACTGTTTTTT. Drawing the rest from reference TRBV5-1 and TRBJ1-4, the complete variable domain is KAGVTQTPRYLIKTRGQQVTLSCSPISGHRSVSWYQQTPGQGLQFLFEYFSETQRNKGNFPGRFSGRQFSNSRSEMNVSTLELGDSALYLCASSLTGVSNEKLFFGSGTQLSVL.

This clone was detected ten times or more. The chain couples TRBV19 to TRBJ2-7, with 9 bases that match TRBD2. Germline CDR1 and CDR2: LNHDA and SQIVND (reference sequence). This CDR3 comprises 15 residues. The V segment lost 1 base and the J segment 2 bases; nucleotides outside the gene matches: 3. The CDR3 DNA is TGTGCCAGTAGTATAGGTAGCGGGAGCACCTACGAGCAGTACTTC. This gives the protein CASSIGSGSTYEQYF.

This clone was seen only once. V usage is TRBV5-1 and J usage is TRBJ2-7; D gene ambiguous. The germline V gene has CDR1 SGHRS and CDR2 YFSETQ. Trimming pared 0 bases from V and 3 bases from J, leaving 10 bases between. The CDR3 covers 14 residues. DNA for the CDR3: TGCGCCAGCAGCTTGGGTCAGGTCGGCTACGAGCAGTACTTC. This translates into CASSLGQVGYEQYF.